A single count supports the clone carrying this T cell receptor beta chain. V dropped 1 base and J dropped 3 bases, with 15 bases sitting between them. CDR1 and CDR2 (germline): LGHNA, YNFKEQ. This CDR3 contains 16 residues. These data come from a study of cytomegalovirus exposure and HLA in healthy donors. Primers: 60 Vbeta forward and 13 Jbeta reverse. Assay: immunoSEQ multiplex PCR; the TCRdb copy retains only in-frame clones and omits some. The data show approximately 160,000 clones, 70% to 80% seen once. This clonotype was sampled from a female donor in good health and CMV-seronegative. The specimen sequenced was PBMCs. The rearrangement links TRBV4-2 to TRBJ1-1; D might be TRBD1 (6 bases). The CDR3 DNA reads as TGTGCCAGCAGCCAAGCTAGGGGGGGGCCCGACACTGAAGCTTTCTTT. Translated, it gives CASSQARGGPDTEAFF.